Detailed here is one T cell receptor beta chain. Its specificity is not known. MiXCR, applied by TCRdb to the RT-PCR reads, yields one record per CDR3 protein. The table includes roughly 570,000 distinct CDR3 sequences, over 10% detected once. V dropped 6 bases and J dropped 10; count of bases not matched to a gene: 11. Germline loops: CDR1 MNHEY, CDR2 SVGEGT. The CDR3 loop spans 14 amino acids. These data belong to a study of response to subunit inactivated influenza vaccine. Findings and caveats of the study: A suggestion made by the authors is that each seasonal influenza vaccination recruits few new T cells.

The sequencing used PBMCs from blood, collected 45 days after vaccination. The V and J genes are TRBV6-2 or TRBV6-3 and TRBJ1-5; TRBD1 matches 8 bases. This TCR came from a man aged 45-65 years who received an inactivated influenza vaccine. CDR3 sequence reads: CASRLTGDASPQHF. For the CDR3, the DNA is TGTGCCAGCAGATTGACAGGGGACGCCTCTCCCCAGCATTTT.